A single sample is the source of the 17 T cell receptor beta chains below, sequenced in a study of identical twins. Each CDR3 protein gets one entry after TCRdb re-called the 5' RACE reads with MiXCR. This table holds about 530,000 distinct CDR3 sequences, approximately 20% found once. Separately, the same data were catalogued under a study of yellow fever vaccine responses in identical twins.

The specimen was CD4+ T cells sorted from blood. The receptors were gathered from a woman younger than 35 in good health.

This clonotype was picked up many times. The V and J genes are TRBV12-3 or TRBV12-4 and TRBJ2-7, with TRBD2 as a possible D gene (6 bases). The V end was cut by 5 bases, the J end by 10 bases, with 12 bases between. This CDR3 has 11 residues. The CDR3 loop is CASSTGTPQYF. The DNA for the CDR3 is TGTGCCAGCAGTACCGGGACTCCACAGTACTTC.

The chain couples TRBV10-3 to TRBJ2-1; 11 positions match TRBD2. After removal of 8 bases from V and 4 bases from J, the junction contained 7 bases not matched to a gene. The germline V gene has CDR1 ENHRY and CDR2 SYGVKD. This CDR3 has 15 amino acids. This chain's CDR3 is CAIHTSGGNYNEQFF. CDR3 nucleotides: TGTGCCATCCATACTAGCGGGGGCAATTACAATGAGCAGTTCTTC.

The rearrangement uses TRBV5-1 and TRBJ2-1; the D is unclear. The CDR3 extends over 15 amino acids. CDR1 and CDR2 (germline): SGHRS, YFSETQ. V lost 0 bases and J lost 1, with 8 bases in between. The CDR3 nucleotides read TGCGCCAGCAGCTTGGTGTTCGAGTCCTACAATGAGCAGTTCTTC. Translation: CASSLVFESYNEQFF.

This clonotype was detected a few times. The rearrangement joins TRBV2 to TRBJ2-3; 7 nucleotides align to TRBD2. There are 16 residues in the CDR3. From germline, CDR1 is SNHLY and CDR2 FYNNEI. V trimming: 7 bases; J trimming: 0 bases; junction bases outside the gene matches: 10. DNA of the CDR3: TGTGCCAGCAAACGTCTCCTAGCGGACAGCACAGATACGCAGTATTTT. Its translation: CASKRLLADSTDTQYF.

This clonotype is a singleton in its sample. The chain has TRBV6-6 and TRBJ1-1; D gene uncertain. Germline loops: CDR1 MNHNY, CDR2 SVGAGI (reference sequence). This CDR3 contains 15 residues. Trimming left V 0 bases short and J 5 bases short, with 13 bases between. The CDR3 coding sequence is TGTGCCAGCAGTTACTCACCCCGAACCGGGACTGAAGCTTTCTTT. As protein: CASSYSPRTGTEAFF.

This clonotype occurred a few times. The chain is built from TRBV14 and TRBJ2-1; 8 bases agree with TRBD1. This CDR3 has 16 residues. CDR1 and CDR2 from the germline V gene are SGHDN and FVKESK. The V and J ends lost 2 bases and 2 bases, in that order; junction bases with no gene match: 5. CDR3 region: CASSQPGQGAYNEQFF. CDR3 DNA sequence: TGTGCCAGCAGCCAACCCGGACAGGGTGCCTACAATGAGCAGTTCTTC.

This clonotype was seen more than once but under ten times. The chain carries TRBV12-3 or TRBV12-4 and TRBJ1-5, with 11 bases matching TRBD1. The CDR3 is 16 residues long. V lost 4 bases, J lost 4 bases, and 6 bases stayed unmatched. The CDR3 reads CASSSRGTGGNQPQHF. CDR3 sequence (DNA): TGTGCCAGCAGTTCGCGGGGGACAGGGGGTAATCAGCCCCAGCATTTT.

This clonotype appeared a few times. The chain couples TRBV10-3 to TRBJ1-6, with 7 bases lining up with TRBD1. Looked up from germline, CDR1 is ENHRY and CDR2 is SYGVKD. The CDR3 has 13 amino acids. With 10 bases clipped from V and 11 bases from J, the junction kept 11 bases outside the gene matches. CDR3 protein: CATLGQEATPLHF. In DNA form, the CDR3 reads TGTGCCACCCTTGGACAGGAAGCAACACCCCTCCACTTT.

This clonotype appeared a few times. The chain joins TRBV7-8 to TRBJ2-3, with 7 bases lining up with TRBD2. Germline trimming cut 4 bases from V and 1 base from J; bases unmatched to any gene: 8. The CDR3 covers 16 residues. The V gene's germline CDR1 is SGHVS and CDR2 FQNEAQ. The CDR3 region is CASSSRLAVGTDTQYF. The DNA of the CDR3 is TGTGCCAGCAGCTCGAGACTAGCAGTGGGCACAGATACGCAGTATTTT.

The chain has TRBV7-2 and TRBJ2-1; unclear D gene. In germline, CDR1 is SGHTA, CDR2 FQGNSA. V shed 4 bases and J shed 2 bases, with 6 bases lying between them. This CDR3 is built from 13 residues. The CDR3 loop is CASSSTTYNEQFF. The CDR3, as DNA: TGTGCCAGCAGCTCCACTACCTACAATGAGCAGTTCTTC.

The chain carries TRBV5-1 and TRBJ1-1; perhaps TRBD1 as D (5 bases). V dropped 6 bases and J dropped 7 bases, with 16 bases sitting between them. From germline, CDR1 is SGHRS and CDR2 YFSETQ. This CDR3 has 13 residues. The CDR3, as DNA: TGCGCCAGCACGCGGCAGGGTGGGGATGAAGCTTTCTTT. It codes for CASTRQGGDEAFF. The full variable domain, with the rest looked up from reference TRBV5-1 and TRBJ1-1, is KAGVTQTPRYLIKTRGQQVTLSCSPISGHRSVSWYQQTPGQGLQFLFEYFSETQRNKGNFPGRFSGRQFSNSRSEMNVSTLELGDSALYLCASTRQGGDEAFFGQGTRLTVV.

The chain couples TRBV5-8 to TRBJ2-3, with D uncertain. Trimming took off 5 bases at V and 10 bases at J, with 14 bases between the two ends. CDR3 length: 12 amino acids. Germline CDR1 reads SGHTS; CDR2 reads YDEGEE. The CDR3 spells CASRSTVVAQYF. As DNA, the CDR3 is TGTGCCAGCAGGTCGACTGTAGTTGCGCAGTATTTT.

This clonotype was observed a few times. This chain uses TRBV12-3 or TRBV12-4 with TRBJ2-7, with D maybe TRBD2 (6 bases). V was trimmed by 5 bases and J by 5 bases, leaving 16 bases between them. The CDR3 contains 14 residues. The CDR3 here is CASSPRGTGHEQYF. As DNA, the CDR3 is TGTGCCAGCAGTCCCCGCGGGACGGGCCACGAGCAGTACTTC.

The CDR3 DNA is TGTGCCACCAGGCTTGGGCCTAACTATGGCTACACCTTC. Protein sequence: CATRLGPNYGYTF. V usage is TRBV6-1 and J usage is TRBJ1-2; D gene ambiguous. V lost 10 bases, J lost 0 bases, and 12 bases lay in between. Per germline, CDR1 MNHNS and CDR2 SASEGT. The CDR3 is made up of 13 amino acids.

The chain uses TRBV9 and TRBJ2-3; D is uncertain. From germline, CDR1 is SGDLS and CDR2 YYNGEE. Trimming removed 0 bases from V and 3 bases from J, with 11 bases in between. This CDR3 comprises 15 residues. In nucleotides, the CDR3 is TGTGCCAGCAGCGTAGGGGCGAAGAAGACAGATACGCAGTATTTT. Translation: CASSVGAKKTDTQYF.

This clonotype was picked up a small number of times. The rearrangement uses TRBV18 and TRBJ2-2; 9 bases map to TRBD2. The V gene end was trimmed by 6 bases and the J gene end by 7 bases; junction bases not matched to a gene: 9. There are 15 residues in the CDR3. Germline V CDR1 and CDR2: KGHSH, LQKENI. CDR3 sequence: CASSALAGEVGELFF. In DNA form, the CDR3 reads TGTGCCAGCTCCGCCTTAGCGGGAGAAGTCGGGGAGCTGTTTTTT. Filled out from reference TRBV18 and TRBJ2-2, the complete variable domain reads NAGVMQNPRHLVRRRGQEARLRCSPMKGHSHVYWYRQLPEEGLKFMVYLQKENIIDESGMPKERFSAEFPKEGPSILRIQQVVRGDSAAYFCASSALAGEVGELFFGEGSRLTVL.

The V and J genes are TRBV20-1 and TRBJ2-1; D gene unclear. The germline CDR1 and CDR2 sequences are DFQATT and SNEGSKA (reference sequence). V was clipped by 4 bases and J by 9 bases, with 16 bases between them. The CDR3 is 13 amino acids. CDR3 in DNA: TGCAGTGCTACAGTGGTGGGGAAGGGTGAGCAGTTCTTC. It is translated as CSATVVGKGEQFF.